This TCR beta chain was retrieved from a study of beta chain features in type 1 diabetes. Study overall: Sorted cells, roughly 100,000,000 in number, were examined across all samples.

To note about this clone: Its specificity is not known.

The study's findings and limits: TCRB CDR3s from Type 1 diabetes patients were moderately but significantly shorter in all four CD4+ subsets. The similarity of naive, central memory and Treg TCRB repertoires appeared greater among patients than among healthy donors.

Reverse transcription of all isolated RNA meant that expressed TCRB transcripts were sequenced. Naive, central memory and regulatory T cell samples came to a mean of approximately 3.3 million reads. Measured with immunoSEQ multiplex PCR; TCRdb has only the in-frame clones, and not every one. This table holds 550,000 to 850,000 clones, roughly an eighth found once. The CDR3 runs to 14 residues. The ends were cut back, 3 bases at V and 1 base at J, with 9 bases in the middle. Germline V CDR1 and CDR2: SGHRS, YFSETQ. Markers CD45RO/CCR7/CD25/CD127/CD95/CD27 served to sort CD4+ naive, central memory, regulatory and stem cell-like memory cells.

This chain joins TRBV5-1 and TRBJ2-3; no definite D call. The TCR was taken from a man between 18 and 35 years old with type 1 diabetes. Specimen: naive CD4+ T cells from blood. Here the CDR3 DNA reads TGCGCCAGCAGCTCCGCGATCGGCACAGATACGCAGTATTTT. It yields the protein CASSSAIGTDTQYF.